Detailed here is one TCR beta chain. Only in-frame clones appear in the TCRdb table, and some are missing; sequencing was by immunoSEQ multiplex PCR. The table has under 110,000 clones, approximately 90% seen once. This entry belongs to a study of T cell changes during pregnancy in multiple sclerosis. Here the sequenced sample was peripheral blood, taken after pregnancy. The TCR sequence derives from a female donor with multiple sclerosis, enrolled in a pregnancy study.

CDR3 coding DNA: TGTGCCAGCAGTGTTCGGGACAGCCCCTACGAGCAGTACTTC. Translating gives CASSVRDSPYEQYF. This chain links TRBV6-1 with TRBJ2-7, with 7 bases that match TRBD1. This CDR3 has 14 amino acids. The J segment lost 2 bases and the V segment lost 4 bases, leaving 5 bases of the junction unmatched. Germline-derived CDR1 and CDR2 are MNHNS and SASEGT.